The clone carrying this T cell receptor (beta chain) was seen once. Measured with immunoSEQ multiplex PCR; TCRdb has only the in-frame clones, and not every one. The sample lists about 120,000 clones, approximately 90% seen once, with around 6% in the top ten. These data are taken from a study of cytomegalovirus exposure and HLA in healthy donors. Trimming left V 5 bases short and J 4 bases short, with 14 bases between. The CDR3 is made up of 15 amino acids. CDR1 LGHNA and CDR2 YNFKEQ come from the germline V gene. The sequence was obtained from a woman aged 18-29 years in good health and CMV-seropositive. The chain employs TRBV4-2 and TRBJ1-4, with D maybe TRBD1 (5 bases). Sequencing was performed on PBMCs. CDR3 protein: CASSSPGLLNEKLFF. The CDR3 DNA sequence: TGTGCCAGCAGCTCCCCGGGACTCCTTAATGAAAAACTGTTTTTT.